This T cell receptor (beta chain) is from a study of vaccination effects on CD4 cells after COVID-19. Study-level information: Two-dose BNT162b2 or mRNA-1273 vaccination was given to participants. Findings and limits, study-wide: Early timepoints after infection were absent, and convalescent patients were few in the study.

Sequencing was preceded by expansion of antigen-specific CD4+ T cells with viral peptide pools in the ViraFEST assay. The culture ran for around 10 days before CD4+ T cells were isolated. PCR showed that the person got SARS-CoV-2 infection at some point between March and December 2020. Half of the medium was exchanged for IL-2 medium on both days 3 and 7. Remarks on this clone: Its target is unknown.

The germline V gene has CDR1 KGHSH and CDR2 LQKENI. The CDR3 extends over 15 amino acids. Trimming took 0 bases from V and 9 from J, leaving 15 bases between them. Some clones are missing from TCRdb's copy, which holds only in-frame ones; the method was immunoSEQ multiplex PCR. The sample includes about 45,000 clones, around 70% of them seen just once. This specimen consisted of CD4+ T cells from PBMCs cultured with a peptide pool, obtained before COVID-19 vaccination. The chain combines TRBV18 with TRBJ2-1, with a weak D call TRBD2 (6 bases). This clonotype was sampled from a human donor who had a prior SARS-CoV-2 infection. CDR3 region: CASSPPSTSLIEQFF. CDR3 bases: TGTGCCAGCTCACCACCATCGACTAGTTTGATTGAGCAGTTCTTC.